This passage covers 20 T cell receptor beta chains from one sample sequenced in a study of response to subunit inactivated influenza vaccine. One entry per CDR3 protein results from TCRdb running MiXCR on the RT-PCR reads. The profile covers about 800,000 distinct CDR3 sequences, with 21% appearing a single time and roughly a tenth taken by the ten largest. Source: PBMCs from blood, taken around 5 days after vaccination. The receptors were sampled from a man aged 45-65 years who received an inactivated influenza vaccine.

The gene calls are TRBV7-9 and TRBJ2-1, with 10 bases identical to TRBD1. Germline V CDR1 and CDR2: SEHNR, FQNEAQ (reference sequence). CDR3 length: 15 amino acids. After removal of 4 bases from V and 5 bases from J, the junction contained 5 bases not matched to a gene. This CDR3 reads CASSWDRGPHNEQFF. The CDR3 nucleotides are TGTGCCAGCAGCTGGGACAGGGGACCCCACAATGAGCAGTTCTTC.

The CDR3 nucleotides read TGTGCCAGCAGCCCCGAGTTTCGGACCCAGTACTTC. Translation gives CASSPEFRTQYF. The V call is TRBV28, the J call TRBJ2-5, with D unresolved. CDR1 is MDHEN and CDR2 is SYDVKM in the germline V gene. V lost 6 bases to trimming and J lost 7 bases, with 12 bases between them. This CDR3 comprises 12 residues.

This clonotype occurred a few times. The chain combines TRBV20-1 with TRBJ2-1; 12 bases line up with TRBD2. This CDR3 spans 15 amino acids. Germline values: CDR1 DFQATT, CDR2 SNEGSKA (reference sequence). Trimming removed 3 bases from V and 7 bases from J; junction bases left unmatched: 7. CDR3 amino acids: CSASDMTSGGNEQFF. As DNA, the CDR3 is TGCAGTGCTAGCGACATGACTAGCGGGGGAAATGAGCAGTTCTTC.

This clonotype appeared many times. This chain links TRBV7-2 with TRBJ2-1, with 8 bases fitting TRBD1. With 5 bases clipped from V and 2 bases from J, the junction kept 8 bases outside the gene matches. Looked up from germline, CDR1 is SGHTA and CDR2 is FQGNSA. The CDR3 loop spans 16 amino acids. The CDR3 region is CASSGAGTGTYNEQFF. CDR3 nucleotide sequence: TGTGCCAGCAGCGGAGCCGGGACAGGCACCTACAATGAGCAGTTCTTC. The entire variable domain, with the rest obtained from reference TRBV7-2 and TRBJ2-1, is as follows: GAGVSQSPSNKVTEKGKDVELRCDPISGHTALYWYRQSLGQGLEFLIYFQGNSAPDKSGLPSDRFSAERTGGSVSTLTIQRTQQEDSAVYLCASSGAGTGTYNEQFFGPGTRLTVL.

This clonotype was counted only a few times. The rearrangement joins TRBV5-5 to TRBJ1-3; no firm D call. Trimming stripped 3 bases from V and 0 bases from J, with 10 bases between. In germline, CDR1 is SGHKS, CDR2 YYEKEE (reference sequence). The CDR3 consists of 15 residues. The CDR3 DNA sequence: TGTGCCAGCAGCTCAAGCTTCGGCTCTGGAAACACCATATATTTT. Protein sequence: CASSSSFGSGNTIYF.

The chain is built from TRBV24-1 and TRBJ2-5, with 7 bases lining up with TRBD2. CDR3 size: 15 residues. With V trimmed by 3 bases and J by 2 bases, 5 bases remained unmatched. CDR1 is KGHDR, CDR2 SFDVKD, per germline. CDR3 DNA sequence: TGTGCCACCAGTGATATCAGGGACTATCAAGAGACCCAGTACTTC. Its protein is CATSDIRDYQETQYF.

The rearrangement links TRBV27 to TRBJ1-4; the D gene is possibly TRBD1 (5 bases). The length of the CDR3 is 14 residues. The ends were cut back, 5 bases at V and 3 bases at J, with 10 bases in the middle. The germline CDR1 and CDR2 sequences are MNHEY and SMNVEV (reference sequence). In DNA form, the CDR3 reads TGTGCCAGCAGTATCGGGGGATCTAATGAAAAACTGTTTTTT. This codes for CASSIGGSNEKLFF.

This clonotype was seen ten or more times. The gene calls are TRBV7-2 and TRBJ2-3; no definite D call. CDR1 and CDR2 from the germline V gene are SGHTA and FQGNSA. The CDR3 loop spans 14 amino acids. Trimming took off 2 bases at V and 2 bases at J, with 8 bases between the two ends. The CDR3 loop reads CASSLRRNTDTQYF. As DNA, the CDR3 is TGTGCCAGCAGCTTAAGGCGGAACACAGATACGCAGTATTTT.

V and J are TRBV5-5 and TRBJ1-6, with D unclear. The CDR3 contains 13 residues. V dropped 6 bases and J dropped 5 bases, with 9 bases sitting between them. The germline CDR1 and CDR2 sequences are SGHKS and YYEKEE (reference sequence). The CDR3 nucleotides read TGTGCCAGCAAACAGCGGGATAATTCACCCCTCCACTTT. It translates to CASKQRDNSPLHF.

This sequence joins TRBV25-1 and TRBJ2-7; D is undetermined. V lost 2 bases and J 7 bases, leaving 18 bases between the germline ends. The CDR3 is 15 residues long. The V gene's germline CDR1 is MGHDK and CDR2 SYGVNS. CDR3 loop: CASSERGVPDGEQYF. Here the CDR3 DNA reads TGTGCCAGCAGTGAACGTGGGGTCCCGGACGGGGAGCAGTACTTC.

Ten or more counts support this clonotype. The CDR3 coding sequence is TGCGCCAGCAGCTTCGGACAGGGAAATACGCAGTATTTT. This encodes CASSFGQGNTQYF. The chain has TRBV5-1 and TRBJ2-3; 8 bases match TRBD1. The V gene end was trimmed by 2 bases and the J gene end by 7 bases; junction bases not matched to a gene: 3. CDR1 and CDR2 from the germline V gene are SGHRS and YFSETQ. This CDR3 is built from 13 residues.

The sample holds a few counts of this clonotype. This chain connects TRBV6-5 to TRBJ2-1; no definite D call. Germline values: CDR1 MNHEY, CDR2 SVGAGI. The V end lost 6 bases, the J end lost 7 bases, and 10 bases lay between the germline ends. The CDR3 extends over 12 amino acids. The CDR3 loop is CASRKDLNEQFF. DNA for the CDR3: TGTGCCAGCAGGAAGGACCTTAATGAGCAGTTCTTC.

A word on this clonotype: The CDR3 end shows no conserved phenylalanine or tryptophan, and so a read error is likely. The chain joins TRBV4-2 to TRBJ2-5; D ambiguous. Germline lookup yields CDR1 LGHNA and CDR2 YNFKEQ. The CDR3 length is 17 residues. V was trimmed by 1 base and J by 0 bases, leaving 15 bases between them. This CDR3 reads CASSQGEGAKYQETQYL. CDR3 DNA: TGTGCCAGCAGCCAAGGGGAAGGCGCAAAATACCAAGAGACCCAGTACTTA.

The J gene is TRBJ2-5, the V gene TRBV7-9; D ambiguous. The CDR3 consists of 15 residues. Per germline, CDR1 SEHNR and CDR2 FQNEAQ (reference sequence). The V and J ends lost 1 base and 0 bases respectively, with 9 bases between them. The CDR3 protein is CASSLVGWYQETQYF. The CDR3 coding sequence is TGTGCCAGCAGCTTAGTTGGGTGGTACCAAGAGACCCAGTACTTC.

This chain connects TRBV2 to TRBJ2-5; D gene uncertain. Trimming shortened V by 7 bases and J by 9 bases, and 3 bases separated the two germline ends. The germline V gene encodes CDR1 SNHLY and CDR2 FYNNEI. The CDR3 covers 8 residues. CDR3 in DNA: TGTGCCAGCACGCCCCAGTACTTC. Translation: CASTPQYF.

This clonotype was observed a handful of times. The chain combines TRBV24-1 with TRBJ2-2; the match to TRBD1 covers 7 bases. Germline V gives CDR1 KGHDR, CDR2 SFDVKD. Trimming took 4 bases from V and 6 from J; bases not matched to a gene: 1. The CDR3 covers 13 residues. DNA for the CDR3: TGTGCCACCAGTGAGGGGACAGCCGGGGAGCTGTTTTTT. Protein sequence: CATSEGTAGELFF.

This clonotype showed up just a few times. The chain combines TRBV6-5 with TRBJ2-3; D gene unclear. Deletions cut 0 bases from V and 5 bases from J, with 6 bases between. The germline V gene encodes CDR1 MNHEY and CDR2 SVGAGI. The CDR3 runs to 13 residues. CDR3 region: CASSYSTRDTQYF. CDR3 nucleotide sequence: TGTGCCAGCAGTTACTCGACGAGAGATACGCAGTATTTT.

This clonotype was counted a few times. V usage is TRBV10-3 and J usage is TRBJ2-1, with D unresolved. This CDR3 spans 12 amino acids. Germline lookup yields CDR1 ENHRY and CDR2 SYGVKD. V was trimmed by 11 bases and J by 7 bases, leaving 15 bases between them. In DNA form, the CDR3 reads TGTGCCTCCTCCCTCCAAAAAAATGAGCAGTTCTTC. Its protein product is CASSLQKNEQFF.

The J gene is TRBJ2-3, the V gene TRBV11-2; TRBD2 agrees at 14 bases. This CDR3 contains 19 residues. Germline V gene data show CDR1 as SGHAT and CDR2 as FQNNGV. The ends lost 5 bases at V and 1 base at J; junction bases unmatched: 11. This CDR3 is CASSTRTSGRPLGTDTQYF. DNA of the CDR3: TGTGCCAGCAGCACACGGACTAGCGGGAGGCCACTGGGCACAGATACGCAGTATTTT.

The gene calls are TRBV5-5 and TRBJ1-5; TRBD1 matches 8 bases. J gave up 0 bases and V 2 bases, and 4 bases lay outside the gene matches. Germline lookup yields CDR1 SGHKS and CDR2 YYEKEE (reference sequence). This CDR3 has 16 amino acids. The CDR3, as DNA: TGTGCCAGCAGCTTAGGACAGGGCGATAGCAATCAGCCCCAGCATTTT. It codes for CASSLGQGDSNQPQHF.